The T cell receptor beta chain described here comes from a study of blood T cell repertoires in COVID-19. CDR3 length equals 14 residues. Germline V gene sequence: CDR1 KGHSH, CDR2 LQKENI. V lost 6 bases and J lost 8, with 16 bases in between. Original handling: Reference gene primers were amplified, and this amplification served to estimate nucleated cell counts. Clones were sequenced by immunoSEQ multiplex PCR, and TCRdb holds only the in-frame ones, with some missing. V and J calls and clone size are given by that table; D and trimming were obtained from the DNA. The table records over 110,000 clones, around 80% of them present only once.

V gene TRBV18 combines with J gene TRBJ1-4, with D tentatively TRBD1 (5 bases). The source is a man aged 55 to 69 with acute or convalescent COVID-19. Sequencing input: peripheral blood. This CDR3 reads CASSEGQPFEKLFF. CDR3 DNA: TGTGCCAGCTCGGAGGGGCAGCCTTTCGAAAAACTGTTTTTT.